This entry lists 30 T cell receptor beta chains sequenced from one sample in a study of CXCR3-negative and CXCR3-positive naive CD8 T cells. The authors prepared UMI-labeled TRB cDNA libraries by 5' RACE. For each CDR3 protein, TCRdb gives one entry from its re-call of the 5' RACE reads, without DNA. This sample contains 50,000 to 60,000 distinct CDR3 sequences. What was sequenced was naive CXCR3- CD8+ T cells from blood. Subset denoted: CD45RO-CCR7+CD27+CD95- naive CD8+ T cells lacking CXCR3 (TNR3-). The receptor set was obtained from a human donor in good health. Some clones in this sample may be carry-over from other donors' samples.

V gene TRBV4-3 combines with J gene TRBJ1-1; TCRdb reports TRBD1, a call that lacks DNA to check it against. CDR1 and CDR2 from the germline V gene are LGHNA and YSLEER. The CDR3 runs 17 residues. The CDR3 sequence: CASSQARDTLVGGEAFF.

This rearrangement joins TRBV7-2 to TRBJ2-5; TCRdb's D gene call, TRBD1, goes unchecked for lack of DNA. The CDR3 sequence is 18 residues long. Germline assignment: CDR1 SGHTA and CDR2 FQGNSA. The CDR3 sequence is CASSQPMTEALCQETQYF.

The V call is TRBV4-3, the J call TRBJ1-5; lacking DNA, the TRBD1 call made by TCRdb goes unchecked. This CDR3 region has 17 residues. Germline V gene lookup returns CDR1 LGHNA and CDR2 YSLEER. CDR3 region: CASSQSFRGGGNQPQHF.

V gene TRBV14 combines with J gene TRBJ2-1; TCRdb proposes TRBD1, but this gene call is untestable without DNA. Germline CDR1 is SGHDN and CDR2 is FVKESK. This CDR3 has 16 residues. The chain's CDR3 is CASSLPQGQSYNEQFF.

The CDR3 sequence is CASSQVGTSGGFRTDTQYF. The V call is TRBV4-3, the J call TRBJ2-3; TCRdb's D gene call, TRBD2, goes unchecked for lack of DNA. The V gene's germline CDR1 is LGHNA and CDR2 YSLEER. The CDR3 contains 19 residues.

This clonotype shows up as medium-sized by frequency. The CDR3 protein is CASSPSSGNTIYF. The genes are TRBV11-3 and TRBJ1-3. CDR1 and CDR2 from the germline V gene are SGHNT and YENEEA. CDR3 length: 13 residues. The full variable domain, rest sourced from reference TRBV11-3 and TRBJ1-3, is EAGVVQSPRYKIIEKKQPVAFWCNPISGHNTLYWYLQNLGQGPELLIRYENEEAVDDSQLPKDRFSAERLKGVDSTLKIQPAELGDSAVYLCASSPSSGNTIYFGEGSWLTVV.

CDR3: CASSLAPGPLYNEQFF. The chain employs TRBV7-6 and TRBJ2-1; TCRdb names TRBD1, which stays unverified in the absence of DNA. Looked up from germline, CDR1 is SGHVS and CDR2 is FNYEAQ. The CDR3 totals 16 residues.

V is TRBV29-1 and J is TRBJ2-5; the TCRdb D gene call, TRBD1, has no DNA to confirm it. CDR1 is SQVTM and CDR2 is ANQGSEA in the germline V gene. The CDR3 length is 14 residues. The CDR3 here is CSVASGAGRETQYF.

V gene TRBV6-5 combines with J gene TRBJ2-2. The CDR3 has 15 amino acids. CDR1 is MNHEY, CDR2 SVGAGI, per germline. The CDR3 here is CASSYEALNTGELFF.

The V and J genes are TRBV7-9 and TRBJ2-7. Germline-derived CDR1 and CDR2 are SEHNR and FQNEAQ (reference sequence). There are 12 residues in the CDR3. CDR3 in amino acids: CASSSQVDEQYF.

The rearrangement joins TRBV29-1 to TRBJ2-5; TCRdb reports TRBD1, a call that lacks DNA to check it against. The V gene's germline CDR1 is SQVTM and CDR2 ANQGSEA. The CDR3 totals 16 residues. This CDR3 is CSVVDYSRGIQETQYF.

V is TRBV6-5 and J is TRBJ2-1. The length of the CDR3 is 14 residues. From germline, CDR1 is MNHEY and CDR2 SVGAGI. This chain's CDR3 is CASSYGESYNEQFF.

V and J are TRBV4-2 and TRBJ2-7; with no DNA, the TCRdb D assignment of TRBD1 cannot be verified. CDR3 length: 14 residues. The germline CDR1 and CDR2 sequences are LGHNA and YNFKEQ. The CDR3 protein is CASSHPGQGSEQYF.

The chain is built from TRBV28 and TRBJ2-7. CDR1 is MDHEN, CDR2 SYDVKM, per germline. This CDR3 contains 14 residues. CDR3 sequence: CASSLERPSYEQYF.

This chain joins TRBV19 and TRBJ2-1; TCRdb lists TRBD1, though no DNA is available to test this call. This CDR3 contains 14 residues. CDR1 is LNHDA, CDR2 SQIVND, per germline (reference sequence). The CDR3 sequence is CASSNSGAWNEQFF.

V usage is TRBV12-3 or TRBV12-4 and J usage is TRBJ2-1. The CDR3 totals 13 residues. CDR3 amino acids: CASSFGTINEQFF.

The rearrangement links TRBV25-1 to TRBJ2-7. The germline gives CDR1 MGHDK, CDR2 SYGVNS. This CDR3 contains 12 residues. The chain's CDR3 is CASSDSSYEQYF.

The chain links TRBV14 to TRBJ2-7; TCRdb's assignment of TRBD1 cannot be checked, as there is no DNA. Germline CDR1 is SGHDN and CDR2 is FVKESK. The CDR3 is made up of 14 amino acids. Here the CDR3 reads CASSQWTGTYEQYF. Looking up the rest from reference TRBV14 and TRBJ2-7 gives the full variable domain: EAGVTQFPSHSVIEKGQTVTLRCDPISGHDNLYWYRRVMGKEIKFLLHFVKESKQDESGMPNNRFLAERTGGTYSTLKVQPAELEDSGVYFCASSQWTGTYEQYFGPGTRLTVT.

V is TRBV27 and J is TRBJ2-7; TCRdb's D gene call, TRBD1, goes unchecked for lack of DNA. The CDR3 is 12 amino acids. Germline assignment: CDR1 MNHEY and CDR2 SMNVEV (reference sequence). The CDR3 is CASSSGPYEQYF.

The chain links TRBV28 to TRBJ2-5; TCRdb names TRBD1, which stays unverified in the absence of DNA. The germline V gene has CDR1 MDHEN and CDR2 SYDVKM. The CDR3 loop spans 13 amino acids. CDR3 amino acids: CASTRGIQETQYF.

V gene TRBV9 combines with J gene TRBJ2-7; without DNA, the TCRdb call of TRBD1 cannot be checked. Per the germline V gene, CDR1 is SGDLS and CDR2 is YYNGEE. CDR3 length: 14 residues. The CDR3 loop is CASSVDGTAYEQYF.

The chain recombines TRBV27 with TRBJ2-3; the D call of TRBD2 rests on TCRdb alone, since no DNA is present to check it. CDR1 MNHEY and CDR2 SMNVEV come from the germline V gene (reference sequence). CDR3 length: 16 amino acids. The CDR3: CASSLTLAGGPDTQYF.

The genes are TRBV7-9 and TRBJ2-1; there is no DNA to check the TCRdb D call of TRBD2. This CDR3 spans 13 amino acids. Germline CDR1 reads SEHNR; CDR2 reads FQNEAQ (reference sequence). The chain's CDR3 is CASSLLEGNEQFF.

The chain combines TRBV6-2 or TRBV6-3 with TRBJ1-1. CDR1 and CDR2 (germline): MNHEY, SVGEGT. CDR3 size: 13 residues. The CDR3: CASSFDLNTEAFF.

The rearrangement links TRBV12-3 or TRBV12-4 to TRBJ1-1; TCRdb's D call, TRBD1, is unchecked because there is no DNA. The CDR3 contains 17 residues. CDR3 sequence reads: CASSLAGTAFLYTEAFF.

The genes are TRBV29-1 and TRBJ1-1. Germline V CDR1 and CDR2: SQVTM, ANQGSEA. The CDR3 contains 14 residues. The CDR3 here is CSAIPISMNTEAFF. Looking up the rest from reference TRBV29-1 and TRBJ1-1 gives the full variable domain: SAVISQKPSRDICQRGTSLTIQCQVDSQVTMMFWYRQQPGQSLTLIATANQGSEATYESGFVIDKFPISRPNLTFSTLTVSNMSPEDSSIYLCSAIPISMNTEAFFGQGTRLTVV.

V and J are TRBV5-1 and TRBJ2-7; TCRdb names TRBD2, which stays unverified in the absence of DNA. In germline, CDR1 is SGHRS, CDR2 YFSETQ. The CDR3 is made up of 14 amino acids. The CDR3 loop reads CASSLLGSVYEQYF.

V gene TRBV29-1 combines with J gene TRBJ1-2; TCRdb designates TRBD1, a call that cannot be tested without DNA. The V gene's germline CDR1 is SQVTM and CDR2 ANQGSEA. The CDR3 is 12 amino acids. The CDR3 loop reads CSVQDRGPGYTF.

The gene calls are TRBV7-8 and TRBJ1-1. CDR1 and CDR2 (germline): SGHVS, FQNEAQ. The CDR3 loop spans 14 amino acids. The CDR3 loop is CASSLNSRNTEAFF.

The V and J genes are TRBV3-1 and TRBJ1-1; as DNA is missing, the TRBD1 call by TCRdb cannot be tested. CDR1 and CDR2 from the germline V gene are LGHDT and YNNKEL (reference sequence). The CDR3 runs to 15 residues. The CDR3: CASSQVSSGGTEAFF.